This TCR beta chain was profiled in a study of CD8 T cells in Susac syndrome. CDR1 and CDR2 from the germline V gene are SGHAT and FQDESV (reference sequence). V was clipped by 5 bases and J by 2 bases, with 16 bases between them. This CDR3 is 16 amino acids long. Random hexamers were used to reverse transcribe the RNA input (about 0.5 to 1 ug). Amplification of the TCR beta CDR3 was carried out by immunoSEQ multiplex PCR, which spanned a total of 54 Vbeta and 13 Jbeta segments. Each CDR3 protein is one row after TCRdb ran MiXCR on the immunoSEQ multiplex PCR reads. The repertoire holds about 300,000 distinct CDR3 sequences, about 91% seen once, with 0.18% in the top ten. Sequencing of TCR beta drew on CD8+ and CD4+ T cells from blood. Relapsing-remitting disease, either stable or active, was present in the multiple sclerosis controls, who were treatment-naive patients. CD8+ and CD4+ T cells were negatively isolated; TEMRA cells were FACS-enriched.

Sequencing was done on a sample of CD8+ T cells from PBMCs. The clonotype comes from a human donor with multiple sclerosis. V and J are TRBV11-1 and TRBJ2-4; D unresolved. CDR3 sequence: CASSLSRWDTKNIQYF. The CDR3 coding sequence is TGTGCCAGCAGCCTCTCGAGATGGGATACCAAAAACATTCAGTACTTC.